This T cell receptor (beta chain) was sequenced during a study of OX40 agonist ivuxolimab in advanced cancers. Profiled with immunoSEQ multiplex PCR; TCRdb holds only in-frame clones, not every one. The top ten clones hold 2.4% of a sample with some 59,000 clones, roughly 84% of them seen once. The TCR originated in an adult with an advanced solid tumor such as melanoma, head and neck, liver or kidney cancer. The input for sequencing was CD4+ or CD8+ T cells sorted from blood, taken in a trial of the OX40 agonist ivuxolimab.

This CDR3 is CASTKKTGAWYEQFF. CDR3 bases: TGTGCCAGCACCAAAAAGACGGGGGCCTGGTATGAGCAGTTCTTC. The J gene is TRBJ2-1, the V gene TRBV6-5, with D possibly being TRBD1 or TRBD2 (6 bases each). The CDR3 has 15 residues. V gave up 7 bases and J gave up 8 bases, with 21 bases separating them. The germline V gene has CDR1 MNHEY and CDR2 SVGAGI.